The sample holds one count of the clone carrying this TCR beta chain. What it recognizes is unknown. This entry is derived from a study of shared clonotypes between healthy human individuals. Points from the study as a whole: In general, naive subsets displayed greater estimated richness than memory subsets did. Generation probability values for non-shared clonotypes were lower than those for clonotypes shared by all four donors. What rarefaction showed was incomplete sorted-subset sequencing despite large depth.

Repertoires were generated with immunoSEQ multiplex PCR, while TCRdb's copy carries only in-frame clones and drops some. The sample yields 2 million to 3 million clones, 80% to 95% seen once. Germline CDR1 is MNHEY and CDR2 is SVGAGI. CDR3 length: 14 amino acids. Unmatched junction bases numbered 6, after V lost 7 bases and J lost 1 base. Free of recent acute infections or vaccinations, the donors were healthy HIV-negative adults. The source material was naive CD4+ T cells from PBMCs. Subset described: CD45RA+ positively selected. V is TRBV6-5 and J is TRBJ2-7, with 8 bases lining up with TRBD1. The TCR originated in a man younger than 30 in good health. Some clones in this sample may be carry-over from other donors' samples. The CDR3 sequence is CASKTGGASYEQYF. The DNA for the CDR3 is TGTGCCAGCAAAACAGGGGGAGCGTCCTACGAGCAGTACTTC.